These 28 T cell receptor beta chains were sequenced from one sample in a study of monozygotic twins with inflammatory bowel disease. TCRdb reprocessed the 5' RACE reads and reports one entry per CDR3 protein, with no DNA. The listing records 400,000 to 500,000 distinct CDR3 sequences. The specimen was blood. All receptors derive from a human donor with ulcerative colitis or Crohn's disease, or a healthy co-twin of an affected twin (not recorded which).

The genes are TRBV19 and TRBJ1-5; TCRdb indicates TRBD1, and absent DNA this call remains unverified. This CDR3 spans 15 amino acids. Germline lookup yields CDR1 LNHDA and CDR2 SQIVND (reference sequence). CDR3 sequence: CASRAGSISNQPQHF.

The V gene is TRBV18, the J gene TRBJ1-5; TCRdb calls TRBD1, which cannot be checked without DNA. Germline V gives CDR1 KGHSH, CDR2 LQKENI. This CDR3 has 16 residues. This CDR3 is CASSPGGQGVYQPQHF.

The genes are TRBV5-1 and TRBJ2-7; TCRdb returns TRBD2, unconfirmable since there is no DNA. CDR3 size: 15 residues. Germline CDR1 reads SGHRS; CDR2 reads YFSETQ. CDR3 amino acids: CASSLGGGNAYEQYF.

The chain employs TRBV5-1 and TRBJ2-3. The CDR3 runs to 13 residues. Looked up from germline, CDR1 is SGHRS and CDR2 is YFSETQ. CDR3 loop: CASSLGMADTQYF.

The chain recombines TRBV3-1 with TRBJ2-4; TCRdb's D call of TRBD2 is untestable without DNA. Per germline, CDR1 LGHDT and CDR2 YNNKEL (reference sequence). This CDR3 has 15 residues. CDR3 in amino acids: CASSQGEGILGSQYF.

This chain connects TRBV5-1 to TRBJ2-3; TCRdb's D call of TRBD1 is untestable without DNA. CDR1 is SGHRS and CDR2 is YFSETQ in the germline V gene. The CDR3 covers 17 residues. CDR3 protein: CASSLPRSGVPPDTQYF.

The chain employs TRBV7-3 and TRBJ2-5; no DNA is available, so the TRBD1 call from TCRdb remains unchecked. CDR3 length: 16 amino acids. Germline V gives CDR1 SGHTA, CDR2 FQGTGA. The CDR3 here is CASSSGAGDIWETQYF.

The rearrangement joins TRBV28 to TRBJ1-3. The V gene's germline CDR1 is MDHEN and CDR2 SYDVKM. The CDR3 extends over 14 amino acids. CDR3 in amino acids: CASRVRLSGNTIYF.

This rearrangement joins TRBV5-1 to TRBJ2-2. This CDR3 comprises 15 residues. Germline V CDR1 and CDR2: SGHRS, YFSETQ. CDR3 amino acids: CASSLFGLNTGELFF.

The V call is TRBV30, the J call TRBJ1-1; the TCRdb call, TRBD1, lacks DNA for checking. Germline-derived CDR1 and CDR2 are GTSNPN and SVGIG (reference sequence). This CDR3 is 16 amino acids long. CDR3 loop: CACSPPRTGLGTEAFF.

The V and J genes are TRBV7-9 and TRBJ2-7. CDR1 is SEHNR and CDR2 is FQNEAQ in the germline V gene (reference sequence). This CDR3 spans 14 amino acids. The CDR3 protein is CASSSRQGPNEQYF.

V gene TRBV9 combines with J gene TRBJ2-3; TCRdb's D call, TRBD1, is unchecked because there is no DNA. Germline CDR1 is SGDLS and CDR2 is YYNGEE. CDR3 length equals 16 residues. The CDR3 sequence: CASSVGPTGVSDTQYF.

The rearrangement links TRBV12-3 or TRBV12-4 to TRBJ2-7; the D call from TCRdb, TRBD2, cannot be confirmed without DNA. The CDR3 runs to 14 residues. This CDR3 reads CASSPGAGAYEQYF.

V gene TRBV11-2 combines with J gene TRBJ2-3. This CDR3 region has 14 residues. Germline-derived CDR1 and CDR2 are SGHAT and FQNNGV. CDR3 sequence: CASLRLWSTDTQYF.

The chain has TRBV4-3 and TRBJ1-3; the TRBD1 assignment by TCRdb is unverifiable without DNA. The CDR3 spans 18 residues. Germline assignment: CDR1 LGHNA and CDR2 YSLEER. The CDR3 region is CASSQDRSGPRSGNTIYF.

This sequence joins TRBV27 and TRBJ1-1. This CDR3 has 15 amino acids. Germline V gene lookup returns CDR1 MNHEY and CDR2 SMNVEV (reference sequence). CDR3: CASRLSHIPNTEAFF.

The chain uses TRBV3-1 and TRBJ1-6; TCRdb calls TRBD1, which cannot be checked without DNA. CDR1 is LGHDT, CDR2 YNNKEL, per germline (reference sequence). The CDR3 is 15 amino acids. CDR3 region: CASSQQGVKDSPLHF.

This sequence joins TRBV20-1 and TRBJ2-7; absent DNA, TCRdb's TRBD2 call cannot be checked. Germline V CDR1 and CDR2: DFQATT, SNEGSKA (reference sequence). The CDR3 contains 19 residues. The CDR3: CSARPGLAGGPLGSYEQYF.

The J gene is TRBJ1-2, the V gene TRBV27; TCRdb lists TRBD1, though no DNA is available to test this call. From germline, CDR1 is MNHEY and CDR2 SMNVEV (reference sequence). The CDR3 totals 12 residues. The CDR3: CASSWDGYDYTF.

The genes are TRBV5-6 and TRBJ2-1. The CDR3 contains 16 residues. Germline assignment: CDR1 SGHDT and CDR2 YYEEEE. CDR3 region: CASSSAPFSSYNEQFF.

The CDR3: CASTMVGGVTGGSGEQFF. V and J are TRBV5-6 and TRBJ2-1; lacking DNA, the TRBD1 call made by TCRdb goes unchecked. This CDR3 spans 18 amino acids. Germline V gene sequence: CDR1 SGHDT, CDR2 YYEEEE.

The V gene is TRBV5-1, the J gene TRBJ2-1; the D gene TCRdb calls, TRBD1, cannot be checked with no DNA. CDR3 size: 17 residues. The germline gives CDR1 SGHRS, CDR2 YFSETQ. Here the CDR3 reads CASSLWGLAPGGDEQFF.

The chain uses TRBV5-6 and TRBJ1-5. Germline CDR1 and CDR2: SGHDT and YYEEEE. The CDR3 runs 14 residues. The CDR3 is CASSFRRTNQPQHF.

The chain combines TRBV5-1 with TRBJ1-4; TCRdb designates TRBD1, a call that cannot be tested without DNA. This CDR3 comprises 17 residues. Per the germline V gene, CDR1 is SGHRS and CDR2 is YFSETQ. The CDR3 loop reads CASSLSPGGTTNEKLFF. Together with reference TRBV5-1 and TRBJ1-4, the CDR3 gives the full variable domain: KAGVTQTPRYLIKTRGQQVTLSCSPISGHRSVSWYQQTPGQGLQFLFEYFSETQRNKGNFPGRFSGRQFSNSRSEMNVSTLELGDSALYLCASSLSPGGTTNEKLFFGSGTQLSVL.

The V call is TRBV18, the J call TRBJ1-1. The CDR3 is 13 amino acids. Germline-derived CDR1 and CDR2 are KGHSH and LQKENI. Here the CDR3 reads CASSLTQNTEAFF.

V and J are TRBV4-1 and TRBJ2-7; lacking DNA, the TRBD2 call made by TCRdb goes unchecked. CDR3 length equals 16 residues. CDR1 is MGHRA, CDR2 YSYEKL, per germline. This chain's CDR3 is CASSQSAAGSSYEQYF.

The chain links TRBV3-1 to TRBJ2-1; TCRdb outputs TRBD2, but without DNA this stays unchecked. Germline V lookup: CDR1 LGHDT, CDR2 YNNKEL (reference sequence). The CDR3 extends over 15 amino acids. CDR3 residues: CASSGGTSLVNEQFF.

The rearrangement links TRBV19 to TRBJ2-2; TCRdb lists TRBD2, though no DNA is available to test this call. The CDR3 totals 15 residues. Germline V lookup: CDR1 LNHDA, CDR2 SQIVND (reference sequence). The CDR3 loop is CASRPLAEGTGELFF.